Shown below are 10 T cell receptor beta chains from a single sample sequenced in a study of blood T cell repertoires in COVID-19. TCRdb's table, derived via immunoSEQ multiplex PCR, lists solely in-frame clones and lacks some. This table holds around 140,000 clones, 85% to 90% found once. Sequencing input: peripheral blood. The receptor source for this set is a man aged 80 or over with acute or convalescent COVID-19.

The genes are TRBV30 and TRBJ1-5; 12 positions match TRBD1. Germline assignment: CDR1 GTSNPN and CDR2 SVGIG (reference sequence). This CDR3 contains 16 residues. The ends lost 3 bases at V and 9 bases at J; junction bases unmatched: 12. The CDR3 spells CAWSGTGGQRRMPQHF. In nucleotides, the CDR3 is TGTGCCTGGAGCGGGACAGGGGGCCAGCGAAGGATGCCCCAGCATTTT.

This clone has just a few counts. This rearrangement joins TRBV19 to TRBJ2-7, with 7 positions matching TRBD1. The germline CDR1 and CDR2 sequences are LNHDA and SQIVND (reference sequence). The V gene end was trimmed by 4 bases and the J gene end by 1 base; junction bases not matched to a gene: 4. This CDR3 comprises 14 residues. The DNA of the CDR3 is TGTGCCAGTAGTACTGGACAGGTATCCTACGAGCAGTACTTC. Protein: CASSTGQVSYEQYF.

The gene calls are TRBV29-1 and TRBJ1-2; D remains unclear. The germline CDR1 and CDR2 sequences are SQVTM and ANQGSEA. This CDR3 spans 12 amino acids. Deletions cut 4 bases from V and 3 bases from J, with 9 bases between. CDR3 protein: CSVVRGYYGYTF. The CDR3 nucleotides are TGCAGCGTTGTTCGGGGATACTATGGCTACACCTTC.

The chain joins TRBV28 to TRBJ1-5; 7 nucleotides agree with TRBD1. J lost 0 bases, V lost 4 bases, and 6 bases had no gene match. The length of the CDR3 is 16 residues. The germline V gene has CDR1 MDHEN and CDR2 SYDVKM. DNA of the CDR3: TGTGCCAGCAGTTCCACAGGGGTCAATAGCAATCAGCCCCAGCATTTT. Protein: CASSSTGVNSNQPQHF.

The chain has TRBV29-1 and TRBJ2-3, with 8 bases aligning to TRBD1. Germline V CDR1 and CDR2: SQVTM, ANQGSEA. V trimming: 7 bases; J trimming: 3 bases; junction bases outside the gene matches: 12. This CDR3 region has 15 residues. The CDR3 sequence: CSGNGQGPRTDTQYF. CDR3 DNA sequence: TGCAGCGGAAACGGACAGGGACCGAGAACAGATACGCAGTATTTT.

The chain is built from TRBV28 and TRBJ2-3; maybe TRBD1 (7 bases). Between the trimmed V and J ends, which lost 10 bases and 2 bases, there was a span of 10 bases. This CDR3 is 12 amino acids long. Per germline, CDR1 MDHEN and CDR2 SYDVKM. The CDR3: CATGGNTDTQYF. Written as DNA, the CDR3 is TGTGCCACAGGGGGGAACACAGATACGCAGTATTTT.

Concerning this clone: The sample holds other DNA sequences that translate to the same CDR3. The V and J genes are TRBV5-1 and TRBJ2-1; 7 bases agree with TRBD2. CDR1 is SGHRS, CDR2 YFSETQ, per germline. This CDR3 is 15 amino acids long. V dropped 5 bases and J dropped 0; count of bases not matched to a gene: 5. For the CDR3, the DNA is TGCGCCAGCAGTCCCAGCGGGAACTCCTACAATGAGCAGTTCTTC. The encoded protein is CASSPSGNSYNEQFF.

In nucleotides, the CDR3 is TGTGCCAGCTCACACGGACAGTCTGGAAACACCATATATTTT. Translation gives CASSHGQSGNTIYF. The chain links TRBV18 to TRBJ1-3; tentative D call: TRBD1 (6 bases). CDR3 size: 14 residues. V shed 4 bases and J shed 1 base, with 8 bases lying between them. Germline V lookup: CDR1 KGHSH, CDR2 LQKENI.

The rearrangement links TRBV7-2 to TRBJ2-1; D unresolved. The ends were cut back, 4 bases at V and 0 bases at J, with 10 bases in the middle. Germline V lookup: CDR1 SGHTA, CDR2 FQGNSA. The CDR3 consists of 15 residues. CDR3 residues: CASSSLRSSYNEQFF. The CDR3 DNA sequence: TGTGCCAGCAGCTCCTTACGGAGCTCCTACAATGAGCAGTTCTTC.

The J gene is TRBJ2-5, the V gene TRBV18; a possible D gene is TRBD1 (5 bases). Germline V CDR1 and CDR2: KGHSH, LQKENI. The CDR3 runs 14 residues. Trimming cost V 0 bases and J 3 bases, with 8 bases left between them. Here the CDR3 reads CASSPPGQKETQYF. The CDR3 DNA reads TGTGCCAGCTCACCACCGGGGCAGAAAGAGACCCAGTACTTC. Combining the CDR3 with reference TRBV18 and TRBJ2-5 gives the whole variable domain NAGVMQNPRHLVRRRGQEARLRCSPMKGHSHVYWYRQLPEEGLKFMVYLQKENIIDESGMPKERFSAEFPKEGPSILRIQQVVRGDSAAYFCASSPPGQKETQYFGPGTRLLVL.